This T cell receptor (beta chain) was found in a study of Graves' ophthalmopathy and Graves' hyperthyroidism. Study observations and caveats: Sensitivity of around 85% and specificity of approximately 81% were achieved when a 13-signature model separated ophthalmopathy from stable hyperthyroidism.

Trimming stripped 3 bases from V and 4 bases from J, with 15 bases between. Per germline, CDR1 LNHDA and CDR2 SQIVND (reference sequence). This CDR3 spans 15 amino acids. This clonotype has ten or more counts. Its antigen is still unknown. Where ophthalmopathy was absent within 18 months of follow-up, hyperthyroidism was stable. Enrolled hyperthyroidism patients had a new diagnosis, a duration under 2 months, and an age of 18 to 65. Diagnosis was based on clinical symptoms, serum thyroxine, TRAb, thyroid ultrasound and orbital computed tomography. Amplifying from RNA transcripts, the study obtained TCR beta CDR3 regions. HTBI primers primed a first-round RT-PCR, and a second-round multiplex PCR followed. TCRdb called the multiplex PCR reads again in MiXCR, with one record for every CDR3 protein. The table lists a few hundred thousand distinct CDR3 sequences, 15% of them singletons.

V usage is TRBV19 and J usage is TRBJ2-5; D is uncertain. The sequence was obtained from a young woman with stable Graves' hyperthyroidism. The specimen was peripheral blood. The CDR3 DNA is TGTGCCAGTAGTATCAATCTAGTCTTACGAGAGACCCAGTACTTC. Translated, it gives CASSINLVLRETQYF.